The rows below give T cell receptor beta chains drawn from one sample of a study of blood T cells in healthy people across ages. TCRdb re-analysed the 5' RACE reads in MiXCR, keeping a single row per CDR3 protein. Here the sample spans 1.5 million to 1.9 million distinct CDR3 sequences, roughly two fifths being singletons. The material sequenced was blood. These receptor sequences come from a woman under 30 in good health. CDR3s include the opening cysteine and the closing phenylalanine or tryptophan. Each record gives: J gene, V gene, CDR3 length, CDR3 protein.

J: TRBJ2-4
V: TRBV27
length: 16
CDR3: CASSFTPVVGSKGLYF

J: TRBJ2-1
V: TRBV6-6
length: 13
CDR3: CASTLGPLNEQFF

J: TRBJ1-2
V: TRBV6-5
length: 13
CDR3: CASNKGQGAGYTF

J: TRBJ2-7
V: TRBV6-6
length: 14
CDR3: CASRGTGDPYEQYF

J: TRBJ2-1
V: TRBV6-2/TRBV6-3
length: 16
CDR3: CASSTPGRTSYNEQFF

J: TRBJ1-4
V: TRBV6-5
length: 14
CDR3: CASSYGQPNEKLFF

J: TRBJ2-7
V: TRBV9
length: 15
CDR3: CASSVGGVTYNEQYF

J: TRBJ2-3
V: TRBV7-2
length: 16
CDR3: CASSLEMLAGTDTQYF

J: TRBJ2-3
V: TRBV18
length: 13
CDR3: CASAPPGADTQYF

J: TRBJ2-7
V: TRBV19
length: 16
CDR3: CARRKVRQVSGYEQYF

J: TRBJ2-7
V: TRBV6-2/TRBV6-3
length: 14
CDR3: CASSYSTGLGEQYF

J: TRBJ2-3
V: TRBV3-1
length: 18
CDR3: CASSQRTSGPTSTDTQYF

J: TRBJ1-2
V: TRBV12-3/TRBV12-4
length: 12
CDR3: CASSLGFYGYTF

J: TRBJ1-4
V: TRBV7-2
length: 14
CDR3: CASSLDVFGEKLFF

J: TRBJ2-5
V: TRBV11-2
length: 15
CDR3: CASSLDSGYQETQYF

J: TRBJ1-5
V: TRBV6-2/TRBV6-3
length: 13
CDR3: CASSYLRDQPQHF

J: TRBJ2-5
V: TRBV9
length: 15
CDR3: CASSTRTSSGNEQYF

J: TRBJ2-3
V: TRBV6-5
length: 13
CDR3: CASSGVRADTQYF

J: TRBJ1-1
V: TRBV7-2
length: 14
CDR3: CASSVRKLNTEAFF

J: TRBJ1-2
V: TRBV7-2
length: 15
CDR3: CASSLGGSWVGGYTF

J: .
V: TRBV4-3
length: 16
CDR3: CASSQDHGDSYNEQYF

J: .
V: TRBV6-1
length: 15
CDR3: CASSELAGGHNEQYF

J: TRBJ2-3
V: TRBV6-2/TRBV6-3
length: 15
CDR3: CASSYTGQGTDTQYF

J: TRBJ1-2
V: TRBV5-1
length: 14
CDR3: CASSLGGQEARNTF

J: TRBJ1-1
V: TRBV4-2
length: 16
CDR3: CASSQRQGVMNTEAFF

J: .
V: TRBV20-1
length: 13
CDR3: CSATGQGIYEQYF

J: TRBJ2-7
V: TRBV4-3
length: 15
CDR3: CASSQDGELSYEQYF

J: TRBJ2-3
V: TRBV7-2
length: 15
CDR3: CASSPRGSWPDTQYF

J: TRBJ1-2
V: TRBV7-2
length: 15
CDR3: CASSSNTGTNYGYTF

J: TRBJ2-7
V: TRBV4-3
length: 16
CDR3: CASSQDFSGALYEQYF

J: TRBJ2-7
V: TRBV20-1
length: 13
CDR3: CSGLAPFLGEQYF

J: TRBJ2-5
V: TRBV6-2/TRBV6-3
length: 13
CDR3: CASRRTRNNEQYF

J: TRBJ2-1
V: TRBV7-2
length: 14
CDR3: CASTPNPSYNEQFF